This T cell receptor (beta chain) was found in a study of T cell responses to AZD1222 COVID-19 vaccine. Study-wide background: Pooling covered second doses at about 4 or about 12 weeks. General observations from the study: With two AZD1222 doses given, Spike-specific TCR breadth and depth both rose.

The CDR3 runs 14 residues. V lost 4 bases and J lost 2; bases outside the gene matches: 4. Germline V gene sequence: CDR1 LNHDA, CDR2 SQIVND (reference sequence). Produced via immunoSEQ multiplex PCR; TCRdb's table is partial and in-frame only. The sample holds around 79,000 clones, roughly nine tenths seen once. As concerns this clone: Its target is unknown.

This clonotype was obtained from an adult in good health. The chain employs TRBV19 and TRBJ1-1; 7 bases match TRBD1. The sequenced sample was peripheral blood, obtained on day 0 of AZD1222 vaccination. The CDR3 DNA sequence: TGTGCCAGTAGTACCAGGGGGGGAAACACTGAAGCTTTCTTT. It translates to CASSTRGGNTEAFF.